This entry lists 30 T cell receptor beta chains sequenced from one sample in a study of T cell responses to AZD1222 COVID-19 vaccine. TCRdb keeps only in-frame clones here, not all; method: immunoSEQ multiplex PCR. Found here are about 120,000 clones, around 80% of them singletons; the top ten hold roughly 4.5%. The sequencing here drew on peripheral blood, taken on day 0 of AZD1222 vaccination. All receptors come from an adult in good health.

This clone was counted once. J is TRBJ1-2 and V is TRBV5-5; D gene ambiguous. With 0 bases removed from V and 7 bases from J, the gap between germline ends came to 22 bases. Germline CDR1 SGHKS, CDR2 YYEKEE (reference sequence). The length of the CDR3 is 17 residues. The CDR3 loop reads CASSLAVSEGIRGGYTF. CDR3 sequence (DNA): TGTGCCAGCAGCTTGGCCGTTTCCGAGGGAATTCGTGGTGGCTACACCTTC. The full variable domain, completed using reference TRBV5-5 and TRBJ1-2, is DAGVTQSPTHLIKTRGQQVTLRCSPISGHKSVSWYQQVLGQGPQFIFQYYEKEERGRGNFPDRFSARQFPNYSSELNVNALLLGDSALYLCASSLAVSEGIRGGYTFGSGTRLTVV.

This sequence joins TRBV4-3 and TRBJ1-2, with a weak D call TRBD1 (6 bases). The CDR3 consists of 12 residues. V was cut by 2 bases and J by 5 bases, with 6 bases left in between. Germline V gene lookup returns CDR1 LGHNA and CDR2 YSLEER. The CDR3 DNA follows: TGCGCCAGCAGCCAACAGGGGTATGGCTACACCTTC. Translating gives CASSQQGYGYTF.

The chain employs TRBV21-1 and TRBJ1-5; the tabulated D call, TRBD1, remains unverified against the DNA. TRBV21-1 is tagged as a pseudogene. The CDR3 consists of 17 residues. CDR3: CASSTIAEYRSLQPQHF. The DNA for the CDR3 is TGTGCCAGCAGCACTATTGCCGAATACAGGAGTCTTCAGCCCCAGCATTTT.

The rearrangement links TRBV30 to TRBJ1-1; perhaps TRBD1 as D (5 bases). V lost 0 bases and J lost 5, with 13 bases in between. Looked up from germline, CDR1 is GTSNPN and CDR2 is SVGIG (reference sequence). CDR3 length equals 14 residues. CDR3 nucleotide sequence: TGTGCCTGGAGTGTAAGGGCAGAGGGGACTGAAGCTTTCTTT. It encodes CAWSVRAEGTEAFF.

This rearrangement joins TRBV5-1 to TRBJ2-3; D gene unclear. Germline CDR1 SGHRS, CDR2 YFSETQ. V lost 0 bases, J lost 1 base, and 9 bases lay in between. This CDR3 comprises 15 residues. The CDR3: CASSLVGFRTDTQYF. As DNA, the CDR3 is TGCGCCAGCAGCTTGGTAGGCTTTCGCACAGATACGCAGTATTTT. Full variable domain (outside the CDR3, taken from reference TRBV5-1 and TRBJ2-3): KAGVTQTPRYLIKTRGQQVTLSCSPISGHRSVSWYQQTPGQGLQFLFEYFSETQRNKGNFPGRFSGRQFSNSRSEMNVSTLELGDSALYLCASSLVGFRTDTQYFGPGTRLTVL.

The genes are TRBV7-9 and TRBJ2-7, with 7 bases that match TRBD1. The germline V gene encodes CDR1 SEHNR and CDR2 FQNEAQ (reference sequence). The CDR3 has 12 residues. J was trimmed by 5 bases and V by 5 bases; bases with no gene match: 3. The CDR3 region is CASSPQGDEQYF. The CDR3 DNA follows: TGTGCCAGCAGCCCCCAGGGGGACGAGCAGTACTTC. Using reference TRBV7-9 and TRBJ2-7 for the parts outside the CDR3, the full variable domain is DTGVSQNPRHKITKRGQNVTFRCDPISEHNRLYWYRQTLGQGPEFLTYFQNEAQLEKSRLLSDRFSAERPKGSFSTLEIQRTEQGDSAMYLCASSPQGDEQYFGPGTRLTVT.

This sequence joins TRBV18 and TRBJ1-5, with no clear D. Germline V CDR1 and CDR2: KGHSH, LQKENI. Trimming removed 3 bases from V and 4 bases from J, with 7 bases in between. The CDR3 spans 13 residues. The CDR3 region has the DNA TGTGCCAGCTCACCGGGAGTTAATCAGCCCCAGCATTTT. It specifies CASSPGVNQPQHF.

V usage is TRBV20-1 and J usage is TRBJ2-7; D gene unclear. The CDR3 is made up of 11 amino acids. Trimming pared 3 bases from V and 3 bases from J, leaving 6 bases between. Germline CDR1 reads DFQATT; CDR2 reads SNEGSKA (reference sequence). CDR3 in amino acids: CSASGNYEQYF. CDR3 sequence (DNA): TGCAGTGCTAGCGGCAACTACGAGCAGTACTTC.

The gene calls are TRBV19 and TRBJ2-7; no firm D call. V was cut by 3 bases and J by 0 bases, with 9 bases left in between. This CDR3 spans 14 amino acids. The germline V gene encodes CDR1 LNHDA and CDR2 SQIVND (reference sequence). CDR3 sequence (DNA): TGTGCCAGTAGTATTTCTTTCACCTCCTACGAGCAGTACTTC. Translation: CASSISFTSYEQYF.

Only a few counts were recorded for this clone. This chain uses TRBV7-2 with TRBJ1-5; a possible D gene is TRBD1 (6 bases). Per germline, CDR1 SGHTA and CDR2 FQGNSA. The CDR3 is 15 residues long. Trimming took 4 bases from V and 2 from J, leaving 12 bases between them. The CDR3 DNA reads TGTGCCAGCAGCTCCACAGGGTTTGGCAATCAGCCCCAGCATTTT. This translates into CASSSTGFGNQPQHF. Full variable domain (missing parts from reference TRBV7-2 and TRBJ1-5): GAGVSQSPSNKVTEKGKDVELRCDPISGHTALYWYRQSLGQGLEFLIYFQGNSAPDKSGLPSDRFSAERTGGSVSTLTIQRTQQEDSAVYLCASSSTGFGNQPQHFGDGTRLSIL.

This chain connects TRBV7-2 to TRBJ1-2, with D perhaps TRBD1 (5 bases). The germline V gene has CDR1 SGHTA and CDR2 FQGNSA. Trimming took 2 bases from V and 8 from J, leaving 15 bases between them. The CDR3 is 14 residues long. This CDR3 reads CASSLIGELEGYTF. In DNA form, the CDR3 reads TGTGCCAGCAGCTTAATAGGGGAATTAGAGGGCTACACCTTC.

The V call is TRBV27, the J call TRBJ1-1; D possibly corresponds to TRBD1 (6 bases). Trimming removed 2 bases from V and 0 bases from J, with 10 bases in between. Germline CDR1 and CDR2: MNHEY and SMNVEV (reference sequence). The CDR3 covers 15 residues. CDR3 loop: CASSLQNRVNTEAFF. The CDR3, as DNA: TGTGCCAGCAGTTTACAAAACAGGGTGAACACTGAAGCTTTCTTT.

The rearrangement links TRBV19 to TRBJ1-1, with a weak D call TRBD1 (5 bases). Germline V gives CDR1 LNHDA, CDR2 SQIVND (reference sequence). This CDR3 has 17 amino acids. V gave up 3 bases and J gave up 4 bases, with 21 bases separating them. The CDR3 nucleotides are TGTGCCAGTAGTATTTCCTCCAGGGTCGGCAAGGGCACTGAAGCTTTCTTT. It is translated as CASSISSRVGKGTEAFF. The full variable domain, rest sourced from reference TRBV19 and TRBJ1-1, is DGGITQSPKYLFRKEGQNVTLSCEQNLNHDAMYWYRQDPGQGLRLIYYSQIVNDFQKGDIAEGYSVSREKKESFPLTVTSAQKNPTAFYLCASSISSRVGKGTEAFFGQGTRLTVV.

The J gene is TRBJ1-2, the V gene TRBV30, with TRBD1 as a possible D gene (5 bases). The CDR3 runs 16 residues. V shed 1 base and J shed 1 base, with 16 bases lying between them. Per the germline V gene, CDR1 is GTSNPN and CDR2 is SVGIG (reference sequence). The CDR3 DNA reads TGTGCCTGGAGTGAGGTGGGACGGAACTTTAACTATGGCTACACCTTC. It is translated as CAWSEVGRNFNYGYTF.

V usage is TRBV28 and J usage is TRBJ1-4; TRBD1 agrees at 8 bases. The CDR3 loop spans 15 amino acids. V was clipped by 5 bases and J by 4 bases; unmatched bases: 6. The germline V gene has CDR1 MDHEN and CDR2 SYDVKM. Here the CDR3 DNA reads TGTGCCAGCAGTATCACAGGGGGACTTAATGAAAAACTGTTTTTT. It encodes CASSITGGLNEKLFF. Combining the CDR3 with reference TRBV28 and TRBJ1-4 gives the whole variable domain DVKVTQSSRYLVKRTGEKVFLECVQDMDHENMFWYRQDPGLGLRLIYFSYDVKMKEKGDIPEGYSVSREKKERFSLILESASTNQTSMYLCASSITGGLNEKLFFGSGTQLSVL.

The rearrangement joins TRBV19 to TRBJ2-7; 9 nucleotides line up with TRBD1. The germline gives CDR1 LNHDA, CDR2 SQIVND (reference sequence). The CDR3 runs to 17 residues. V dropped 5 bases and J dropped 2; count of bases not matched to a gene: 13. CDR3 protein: CASSPLRPGTGPYEQYF. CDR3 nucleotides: TGTGCCAGTAGTCCGTTGCGACCCGGGACAGGGCCCTACGAGCAGTACTTC.

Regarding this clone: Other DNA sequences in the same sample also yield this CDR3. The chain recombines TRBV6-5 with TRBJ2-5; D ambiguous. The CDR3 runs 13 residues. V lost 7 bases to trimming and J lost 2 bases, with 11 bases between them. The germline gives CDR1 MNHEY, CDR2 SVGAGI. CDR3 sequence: CASNGRRQETQYF. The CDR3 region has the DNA TGTGCCAGCAACGGGCGGAGACAAGAGACCCAGTACTTC.

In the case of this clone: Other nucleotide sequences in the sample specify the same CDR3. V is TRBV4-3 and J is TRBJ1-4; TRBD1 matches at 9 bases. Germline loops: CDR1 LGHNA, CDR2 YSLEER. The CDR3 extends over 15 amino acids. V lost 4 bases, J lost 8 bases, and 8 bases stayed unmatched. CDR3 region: CASSPGDRVSEKLFF. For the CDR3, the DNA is TGCGCCAGCAGCCCGGGGGACAGGGTGAGCGAAAAACTGTTTTTT.

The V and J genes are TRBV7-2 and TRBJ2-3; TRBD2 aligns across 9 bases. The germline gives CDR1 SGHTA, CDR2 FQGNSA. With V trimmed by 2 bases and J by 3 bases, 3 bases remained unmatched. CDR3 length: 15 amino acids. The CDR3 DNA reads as TGTGCCAGCAGCTTACAGCGGGGGGCGACAGATACGCAGTATTTT. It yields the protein CASSLQRGATDTQYF.

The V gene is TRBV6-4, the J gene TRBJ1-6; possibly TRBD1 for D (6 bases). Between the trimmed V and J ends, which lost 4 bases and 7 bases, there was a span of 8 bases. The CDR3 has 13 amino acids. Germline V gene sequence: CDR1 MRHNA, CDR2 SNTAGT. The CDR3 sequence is CASSATGNSPLHF. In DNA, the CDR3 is TGTGCCAGCAGTGCCACAGGGAATTCACCCCTCCACTTT.

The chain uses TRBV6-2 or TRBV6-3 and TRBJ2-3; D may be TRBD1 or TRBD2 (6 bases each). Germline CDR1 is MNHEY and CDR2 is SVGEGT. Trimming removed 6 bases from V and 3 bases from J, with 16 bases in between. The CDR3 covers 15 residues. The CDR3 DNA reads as TGTGCCAGCAGCCACAGAGGGGGGTGGACAGATACGCAGTATTTT. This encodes CASSHRGGWTDTQYF.

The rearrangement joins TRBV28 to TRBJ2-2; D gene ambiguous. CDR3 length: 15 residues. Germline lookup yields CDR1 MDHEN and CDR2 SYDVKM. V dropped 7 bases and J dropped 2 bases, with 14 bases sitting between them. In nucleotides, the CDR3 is TGTGCCAGCACCGACCTAGGCCACAACACCGGGGAGCTGTTTTTT. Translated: CASTDLGHNTGELFF.

CDR3 sequence reads: CASSQETGVSPLHF. For the CDR3, the DNA is TGCGCCAGCAGCCAAGAAACGGGGGTTTCACCCCTCCACTTT. The chain joins TRBV4-3 to TRBJ1-6; D may be TRBD1 (5 bases). V was cut by 0 bases and J by 9 bases, with 9 bases left in between. The CDR3 totals 14 residues. The germline V gene encodes CDR1 LGHNA and CDR2 YSLEER.

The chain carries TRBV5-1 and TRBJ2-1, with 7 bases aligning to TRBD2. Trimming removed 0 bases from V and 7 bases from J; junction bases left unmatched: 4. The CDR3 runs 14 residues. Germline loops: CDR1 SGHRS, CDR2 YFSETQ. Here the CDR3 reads CASSLAGGGNEQFF. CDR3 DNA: TGCGCCAGCAGCTTGGCGGGGGGAGGGAATGAGCAGTTCTTC.

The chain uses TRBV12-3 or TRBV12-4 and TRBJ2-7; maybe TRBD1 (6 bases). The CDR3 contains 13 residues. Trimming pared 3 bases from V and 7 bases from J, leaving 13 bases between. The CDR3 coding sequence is TGTGCCAGCAGTTTTACAGGGACATGGGAGCAGTACTTC. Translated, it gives CASSFTGTWEQYF.

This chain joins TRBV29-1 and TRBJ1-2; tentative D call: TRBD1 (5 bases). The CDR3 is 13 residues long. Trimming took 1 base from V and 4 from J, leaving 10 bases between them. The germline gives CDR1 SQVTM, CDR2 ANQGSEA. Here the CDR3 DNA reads TGCAGCGTTGAAGTTGGGCAGGGCTATGGCTACACCTTC. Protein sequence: CSVEVGQGYGYTF.

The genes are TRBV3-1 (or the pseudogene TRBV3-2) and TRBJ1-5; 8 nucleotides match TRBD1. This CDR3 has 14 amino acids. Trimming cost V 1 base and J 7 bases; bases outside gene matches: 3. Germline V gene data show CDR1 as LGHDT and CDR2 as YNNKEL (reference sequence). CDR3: CASSQGQGRQPQHF. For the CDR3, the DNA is TGTGCCAGCAGCCAAGGACAGGGGAGGCAGCCCCAGCATTTT.

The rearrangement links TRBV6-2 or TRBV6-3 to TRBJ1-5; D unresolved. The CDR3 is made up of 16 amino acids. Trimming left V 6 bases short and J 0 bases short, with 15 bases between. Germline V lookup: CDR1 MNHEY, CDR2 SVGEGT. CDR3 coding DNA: TGTGCCAGCAGCCCGGGCTTTCGCTTTAGCAATCAGCCCCAGCATTTT. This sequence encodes CASSPGFRFSNQPQHF.

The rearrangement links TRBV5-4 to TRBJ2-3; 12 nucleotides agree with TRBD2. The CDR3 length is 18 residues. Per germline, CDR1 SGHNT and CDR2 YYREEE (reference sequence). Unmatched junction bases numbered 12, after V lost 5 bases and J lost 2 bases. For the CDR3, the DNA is TGTGCCAGCAGTTCCGGGACTAGCGGGTTCACCTCCACAGATACGCAGTATTTT. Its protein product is CASSSGTSGFTSTDTQYF.

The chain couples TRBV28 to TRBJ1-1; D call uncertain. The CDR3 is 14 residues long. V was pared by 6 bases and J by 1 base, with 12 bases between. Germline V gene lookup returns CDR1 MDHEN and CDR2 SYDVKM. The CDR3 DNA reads TGTGCCAGCAGCCCTCCCACTAAGAACACTGAAGCTTTCTTT. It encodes CASSPPTKNTEAFF.